This is a list of T cell receptor beta chains from one sample in a study of cytomegalovirus exposure and HLA in healthy donors. TCRdb's copy holds only in-frame clones and misses some; the assay was immunoSEQ multiplex PCR. The table records about 130,000 clones, roughly 91% of them present only once. Sequences were obtained from PBMCs. The receptor source for this set is a man aged 30 to 45 in good health and CMV-seronegative. CDR3s leave out the opening cysteine and the closing phenylalanine or tryptophan. The order of the fields is V gene, CDR3 protein.

V gene: TRBV6-5; CDR3 protein: ASSSPGGYSNQPQH
V gene: TRBV5-4; CDR3 protein: ASSPIQGPYGYT
V gene: TRBV28; CDR3 protein: ASSPRQGTQTQY
V gene: TRBV2; CDR3 protein: ASIKGGWRNTQY
V gene: TRBV20-1; CDR3 protein: SSGSAYEQY
V gene: TRBV6-1; CDR3 protein: ASSEVGTGPRGAQH
V gene: TRBV6-5; CDR3 protein: ASSYGPYGYT
V gene: TRBV5-1; CDR3 protein: ASSPQGALGEKLF
V gene: TRBV19; CDR3 protein: ASSRPGQNSNQPQH
V gene: TRBV6-6; CDR3 protein: ASSSQGNSNQPQH
V gene: TRBV27; CDR3 protein: ASSSPWTADTQY
V gene: TRBV11-2; CDR3 protein: ASSLVGQGAGYT
V gene: TRBV5-1; CDR3 protein: ASSPTPSGGPGGNEQF
V gene: TRBV5-6; CDR3 protein: ASSLLQGAYGYT
V gene: TRBV6-4; CDR3 protein: ASSDGTYEQY
V gene: TRBV19; CDR3 protein: ASSHQGQGLEKLF
V gene: TRBV5-4; CDR3 protein: ASSLQGARTDTQY
V gene: TRBV27; CDR3 protein: ASSWDKNTEAF
V gene: TRBV6-4; CDR3 protein: ASSDSSGGSTDTQY
V gene: TRBV29-1; CDR3 protein: SAERDTEQF
V gene: TRBV6-6; CDR3 protein: ASNDSPTEAF
V gene: TRBV28; CDR3 protein: ASSLYIEAF
V gene: TRBV2; CDR3 protein: ASIPGSNTEAF
V gene: TRBV7-9; CDR3 protein: ASSPTASETQY
V gene: TRBV19; CDR3 protein: ASTAGTRRGGFPHYGYT
V gene: TRBV9; CDR3 protein: ASSSTGATNEKLF
V gene: TRBV7-9; CDR3 protein: ASSSGGGPTDTQY
V gene: TRBV6-5; CDR3 protein: ASSYLSPYNEQF
V gene: TRBV28; CDR3 protein: ASSFSLAGGFEQF
V gene: TRBV4-1; CDR3 protein: ASSQEAGALDGNSPLH
V gene: TRBV7-6; CDR3 protein: ASSPGTSGGAISREQY
V gene: TRBV18; CDR3 protein: ASSPFDSHLSYEQY
V gene: TRBV6-6; CDR3 protein: ASTAGQASSYEQY
V gene: TRBV29-1; CDR3 protein: SAPRTGERGEQF
V gene: TRBV5-1; CDR3 protein: ASRQGGLSDTQY
V gene: TRBV7-8; CDR3 protein: ASSLRDTYMNTEAF
V gene: TRBV10-2; CDR3 protein: ASSDGLLAGELF
V gene: TRBV27; CDR3 protein: ASSSHPGTGVEKLF
V gene: TRBV19; CDR3 protein: ASSERGVNTEAF
V gene: TRBV2; CDR3 protein: ASKRGEGRTEAF
V gene: TRBV5-5; CDR3 protein: ASSSTGTGVGFTGELF
V gene: TRBV5-1; CDR3 protein: ASSDLTSGGVDTQY